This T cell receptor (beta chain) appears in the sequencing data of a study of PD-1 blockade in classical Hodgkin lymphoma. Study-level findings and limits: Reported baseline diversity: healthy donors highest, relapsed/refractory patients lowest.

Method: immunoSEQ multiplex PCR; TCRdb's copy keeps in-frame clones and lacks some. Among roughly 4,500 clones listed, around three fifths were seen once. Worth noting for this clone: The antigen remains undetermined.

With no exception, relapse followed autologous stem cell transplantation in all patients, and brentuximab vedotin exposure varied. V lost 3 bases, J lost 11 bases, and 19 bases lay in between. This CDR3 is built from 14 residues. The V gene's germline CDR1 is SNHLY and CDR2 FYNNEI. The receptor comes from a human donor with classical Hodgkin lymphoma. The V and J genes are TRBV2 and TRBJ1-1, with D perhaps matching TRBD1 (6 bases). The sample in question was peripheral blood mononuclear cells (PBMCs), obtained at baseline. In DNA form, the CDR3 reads TGTGCCAGCAGTGATGGGGGGGCGTTCCTTGGGGCTTTCTTT. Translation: CASSDGGAFLGAFF. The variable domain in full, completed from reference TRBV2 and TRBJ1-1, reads EPEVTQTPSHQVTQMGQEVILRCVPISNHLYFYWYRQILGQKVEFLVSFYNNEISEKSEIFDDQFSVERPDGSNFTLKIRSTKLEDSAMYFCASSDGGAFLGAFFGQGTRLTVV.